This T cell receptor beta chain was sequenced in a study of blood T cell repertoires in COVID-19. TCRdb's table, derived via immunoSEQ multiplex PCR, lists solely in-frame clones and lacks some. The sample includes tens of thousands of clones, 91% of them seen just once. Germline-derived CDR1 and CDR2 are SGHTA and FQGNSA. The CDR3 is 16 residues long. V lost 1 base and J lost 1, with 11 bases in between. The sequencing input was peripheral blood. This chain uses TRBV7-2 with TRBJ2-1; possible D gene TRBD2, 5 bases. The clonotype was recovered from a human donor in a cohort sampled during active COVID-19. The CDR3 sequence is CASSLDIRTSYNEQFF. For the CDR3, the DNA is TGTGCCAGCAGCTTAGACATCAGGACTTCCTACAATGAGCAGTTCTTC.